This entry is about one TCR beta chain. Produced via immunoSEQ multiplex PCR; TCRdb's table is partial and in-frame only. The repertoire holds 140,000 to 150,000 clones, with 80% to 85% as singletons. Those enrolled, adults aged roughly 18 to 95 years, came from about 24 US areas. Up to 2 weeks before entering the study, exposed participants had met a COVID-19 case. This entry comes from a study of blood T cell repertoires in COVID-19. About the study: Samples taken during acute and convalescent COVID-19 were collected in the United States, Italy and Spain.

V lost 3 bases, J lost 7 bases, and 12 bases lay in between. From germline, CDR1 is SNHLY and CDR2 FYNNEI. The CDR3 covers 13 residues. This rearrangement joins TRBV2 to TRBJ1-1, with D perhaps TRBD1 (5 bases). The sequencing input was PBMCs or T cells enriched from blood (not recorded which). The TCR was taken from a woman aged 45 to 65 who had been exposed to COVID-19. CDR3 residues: CASSDRRQLEAFF. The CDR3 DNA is TGTGCCAGCAGTGATAGGCGACAGCTTGAAGCTTTCTTT.